This TCR beta chain emerged from a study of early T cells in non-severe SARS-CoV-2 infection. Study context: From unsorted whole blood, bulk RNA was sequenced, and the chains remained unpaired. General study findings and limits: Using VDJdb, the matching emphasized anti-spike CD8 responses while missing private and CD4 specificities.

Each cDNA molecule carried a unique molecular identifier. TCRdb processed the 5' RACE reads anew with MiXCR; each CDR3 protein has one entry. The repertoire holds roughly 20,000 distinct CDR3 sequences, 3.6% seen once, with 4.5% to 6% in the top ten. V gave up 2 bases and J gave up 2 bases, with 6 bases separating them. This CDR3 is 13 amino acids long. Per the germline V gene, CDR1 is SGHTA and CDR2 is FQGNSA. With regard to this clonotype: Its antigen is unknown.

The J gene is TRBJ1-1, the V gene TRBV7-2; D gene unclear. This TCR was recovered from an adult who was a healthcare worker with PCR-confirmed SARS-CoV-2 infection or an uninfected control (not recorded which). The sequenced material came from whole blood. DNA for the CDR3: TGTGCCAGCAGCTTAATACGAAACACTGAAGCTTTCTTT. It codes for CASSLIRNTEAFF.